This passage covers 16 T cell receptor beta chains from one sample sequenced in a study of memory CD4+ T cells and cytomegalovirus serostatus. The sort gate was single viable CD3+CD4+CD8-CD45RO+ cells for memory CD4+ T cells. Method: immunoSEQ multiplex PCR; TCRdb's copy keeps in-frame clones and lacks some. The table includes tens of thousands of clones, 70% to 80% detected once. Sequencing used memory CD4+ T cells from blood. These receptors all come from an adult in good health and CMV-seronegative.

CDR3 sequence reads: CASRTREGSSYNEQFF. CDR3 nucleotide sequence: TGTGCCAGCAGAACCCGGGAGGGAAGCTCCTACAATGAGCAGTTCTTC. The genes are TRBV6-6 and TRBJ2-1; TRBD2 matches 8 bases. Germline trimming cut 6 bases from V and 0 bases from J; bases unmatched to any gene: 7. CDR3 length: 16 residues. Germline V CDR1 and CDR2: MNHNY, SVGAGI (reference sequence).

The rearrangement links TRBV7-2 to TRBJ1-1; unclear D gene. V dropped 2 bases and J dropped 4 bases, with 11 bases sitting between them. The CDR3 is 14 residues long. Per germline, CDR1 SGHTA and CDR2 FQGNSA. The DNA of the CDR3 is TGTGCCAGCAGCTTATCAGGTAGGCGCACTGAAGCTTTCTTT. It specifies CASSLSGRRTEAFF.

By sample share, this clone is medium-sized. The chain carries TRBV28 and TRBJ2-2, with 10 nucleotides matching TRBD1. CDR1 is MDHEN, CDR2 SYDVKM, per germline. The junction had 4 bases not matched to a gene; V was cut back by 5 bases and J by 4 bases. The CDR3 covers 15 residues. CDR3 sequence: CASSLRTGGTGELFF. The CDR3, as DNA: TGTGCCAGCAGTCTCCGGACAGGGGGCACCGGGGAGCTGTTTTTT.

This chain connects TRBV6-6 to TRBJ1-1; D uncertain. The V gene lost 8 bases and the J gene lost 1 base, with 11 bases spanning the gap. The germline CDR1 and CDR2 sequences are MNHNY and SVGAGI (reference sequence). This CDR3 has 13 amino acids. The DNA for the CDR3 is TGTGCCAGCGGGCTGGGGTCGAACACTGAAGCTTTCTTT. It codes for CASGLGSNTEAFF.

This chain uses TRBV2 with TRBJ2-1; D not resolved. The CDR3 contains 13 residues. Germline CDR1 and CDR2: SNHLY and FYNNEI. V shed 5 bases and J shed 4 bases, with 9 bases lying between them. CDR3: CASSQDGYNEQFF. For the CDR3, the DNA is TGTGCCAGCAGTCAGGACGGTTACAATGAGCAGTTCTTC.

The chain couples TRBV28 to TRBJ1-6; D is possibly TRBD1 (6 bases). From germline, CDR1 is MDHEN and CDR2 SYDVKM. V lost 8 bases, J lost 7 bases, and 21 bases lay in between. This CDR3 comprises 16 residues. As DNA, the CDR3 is TGTGCCAGCTTAACCCACCACAGGGTTAACAATTCACCCCTCCACTTT. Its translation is CASLTHHRVNNSPLHF.

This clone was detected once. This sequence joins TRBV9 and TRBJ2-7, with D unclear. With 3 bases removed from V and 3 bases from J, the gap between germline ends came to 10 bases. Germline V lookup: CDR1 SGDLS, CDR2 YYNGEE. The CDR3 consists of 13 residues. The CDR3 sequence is CASSANNFYEQYF. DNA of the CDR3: TGTGCCAGCAGCGCTAACAACTTCTACGAGCAGTACTTC.

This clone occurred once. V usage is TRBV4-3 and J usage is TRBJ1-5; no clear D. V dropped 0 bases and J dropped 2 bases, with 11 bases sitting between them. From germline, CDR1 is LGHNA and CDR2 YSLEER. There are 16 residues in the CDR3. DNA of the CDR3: TGCGCCAGCAGCCAAGATTGGAAATCGGGCAATCAGCCCCAGCATTTT. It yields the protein CASSQDWKSGNQPQHF.

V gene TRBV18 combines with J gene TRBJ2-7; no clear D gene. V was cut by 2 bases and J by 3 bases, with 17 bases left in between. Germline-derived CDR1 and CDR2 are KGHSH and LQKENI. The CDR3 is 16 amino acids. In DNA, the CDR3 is TGTGCCAGCTCACCAGGATTTGTTGCGGAATACTACGAGCAGTACTTC. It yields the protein CASSPGFVAEYYEQYF.

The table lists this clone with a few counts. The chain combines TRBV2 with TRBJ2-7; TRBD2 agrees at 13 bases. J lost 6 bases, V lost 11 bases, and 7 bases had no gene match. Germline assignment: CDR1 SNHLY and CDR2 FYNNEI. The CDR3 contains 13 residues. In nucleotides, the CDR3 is TGTGCCGAGCCGGGACTAGCGGGATTCGAGCAGTACTTC. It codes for CAEPGLAGFEQYF.

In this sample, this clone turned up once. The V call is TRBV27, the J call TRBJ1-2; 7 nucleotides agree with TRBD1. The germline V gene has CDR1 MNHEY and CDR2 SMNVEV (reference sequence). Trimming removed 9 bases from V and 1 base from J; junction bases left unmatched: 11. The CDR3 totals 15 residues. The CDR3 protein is CASARWQGVNYGYTF. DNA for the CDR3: TGTGCCAGTGCCAGGTGGCAGGGGGTTAACTATGGCTACACCTTC.

In nucleotides, the CDR3 is TGTGCCAGCAGTTCGCCGGGAAGAAACACTGAAGCTTTCTTT. It encodes CASSSPGRNTEAFF. The chain couples TRBV28 to TRBJ1-1, with D unclear. The CDR3 loop spans 14 amino acids. Trimming pared 4 bases from V and 2 bases from J, leaving 11 bases between. Germline CDR1 is MDHEN and CDR2 is SYDVKM.

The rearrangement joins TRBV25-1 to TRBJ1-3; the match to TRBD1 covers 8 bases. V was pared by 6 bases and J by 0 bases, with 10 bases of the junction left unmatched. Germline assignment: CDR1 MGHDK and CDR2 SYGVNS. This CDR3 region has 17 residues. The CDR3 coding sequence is TGTGCCAGCAGATCAACAGGGACAGGCTACTCTGGAAACACCATATATTTT. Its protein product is CASRSTGTGYSGNTIYF. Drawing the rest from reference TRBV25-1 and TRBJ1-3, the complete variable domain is EADIYQTPRYLVIGTGKKITLECSQTMGHDKMYWYQQDPGMELHLIHYSYGVNSTEKGDLSSESTVSRIRTEHFPLTLESARPSHTSQYLCASRSTGTGYSGNTIYFGEGSWLTVV.

The CDR3 reads CATSRQRQTNEQFF. CDR3 in DNA: TGTGCCACCAGCAGACAAAGACAGACCAATGAGCAGTTCTTC. This chain connects TRBV15 to TRBJ2-1; D may be TRBD1 (5 bases). The germline gives CDR1 LNHNV, CDR2 YYDKDF (reference sequence). The CDR3 has 14 amino acids. V was clipped by 2 bases and J by 6 bases, with 11 bases between them. The variable domain in full, completed from reference TRBV15 and TRBJ2-1, reads DAMVIQNPRYQVTQFGKPVTLSCSQTLNHNVMYWYQQKSSQAPKLLFHYYDKDFNNEADTPDNFQSRRPNTSFCFLDIRSPGLGDTAMYLCATSRQRQTNEQFFGPGTRLTVL.

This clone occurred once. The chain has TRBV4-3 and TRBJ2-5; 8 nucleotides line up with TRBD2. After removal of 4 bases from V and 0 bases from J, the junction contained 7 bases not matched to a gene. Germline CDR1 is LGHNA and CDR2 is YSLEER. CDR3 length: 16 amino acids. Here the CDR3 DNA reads TGCGCCAGCAGCCGCGGCAGCGGGAGCAACCAAGAGACCCAGTACTTC. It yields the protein CASSRGSGSNQETQYF.

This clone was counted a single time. CDR3 coding DNA: TGTGCCAGCAGTTTATCGTCGGCGCGGGGGGTTAGCACAGATACGCAGTATTTT. Its protein product is CASSLSSARGVSTDTQYF. The rearrangement joins TRBV27 to TRBJ2-3, with TRBD2 matching 8 bases. This CDR3 is built from 18 residues. From germline, CDR1 is MNHEY and CDR2 SMNVEV (reference sequence). Trimming took 0 bases from V and 0 from J; bases not matched to a gene: 8.